This entry describes one TCR beta chain. The entry originates in a study of blood T cell repertoires in COVID-19. As for the study in general: There were acute and convalescent COVID-19 samples, and they came from the United States, Italy and Spain.

In the study's own analysis: Nucleated cell counts were estimated from reference gene primer amplification. Generated by immunoSEQ multiplex PCR, the TCRdb table keeps only in-frame clones and is missing some. From that table come the V and J calls and clone size; the DNA was used to work out D and trimming. Found here are 300,000 to 400,000 clones, around 83% of them singletons; the top ten hold roughly 3%. The trim removed 7 bases at V and 4 bases at J, leaving 16 bases unmatched. The V gene's germline CDR1 is MNHEY and CDR2 SMNVEV (reference sequence). CDR3 length equals 17 residues. Sequences were obtained from peripheral blood. The receptor was derived from a man aged 25 to 45 with active or convalescent COVID-19. The chain carries TRBV27 and TRBJ2-1; 7 nucleotides agree with TRBD2. This chain's CDR3 is CASKVYSRGSPYNEQFF. The CDR3 DNA sequence: TGTGCCAGCAAGGTTTACTCGCGGGGGTCTCCTTACAATGAGCAGTTCTTC.